This entry concerns a single T cell receptor beta chain. Based on its abundance in the sample, this clonotype is medium-sized (0.01 to 0.1%). Its cognate antigen has yet to be identified. It has no much larger one-base neighbor in the sample; base qualities were not kept. Total RNA and DNA were co-extracted from approximately 20-30 mg of bulk tissue with the AllPrep DNA/RNA mini kit, without cell sorting. Between late 2015 and March 2016, several patients in China with histopathologically diagnosed primary liver carcinoma had their tumors surgically resected. Chronic HBV infection was present in the patients, and the patients were treatment-naive at sampling. Five spatially separated regions were sampled per tumor: superior, inferior, left-lateral and right-lateral poles, plus the tumor centre. Histology showed that every tumor sample contained more than 75% viable tumor cells. Fresh tumor and adjacent tissue pieces were bisected, with one half stored in RNAlater at -80 degrees C and the other half sent for histology.

A constant-region primer and ProtoScript II reverse transcriptase were used to reverse-transcribe TCRbeta-specific cDNA from 500 ng total RNA. The TCRbeta libraries were prepared through three rounds of nested multiplex PCR following a slightly modified ARM-PCR procedure. Multiplex TRBV1-TRBV30 forward primers and a Cbeta reverse primer were used in the first two PCR rounds, each of which was run for roughly 10 cycles. A final 25-cycle PCR with Deep VentR polymerase added sample barcodes and Illumina adapters. Before sequencing, amplicons of 200-500 bp were gel-purified using a QIAquick gel extraction kit. The TCRbeta amplicons were sequenced with 250-bp paired-end reads on an Illumina HiSeq 2500. The published analysis was carried out like this. Trimmomatic v0.33 was used to quality-trim the reads, and FLASH v1.2.11 was used to merge paired reads so that full CDR3 sequences could be recovered. MiGEC v1.2.1b assigned V, D and J germline segments to the rearranged TCRbeta sequences. Clonotype statistics, along with Shannon-Wiener diversity indices, were calculated using VDJtools v1.0.0. To cut down on sampling bias, every analysis after diversity analysis relied on just the 250 most abundant clonotypes from each sample. In-frame beta chains were kept once TCRdb had trimmed the public reads at Q25 with fastp and called clones with MiXCR. Rows are unified per CDR3 protein, each entry keeping the most common DNA and genes. The authors' filters were not applied to this entry. The sample data list 20,000 to 25,000 distinct CDR3 sequences, and over 75% of these were observed just once. The ten largest account for about a third of the sample.

The data stem from a study of tumor-infiltrating lymphocytes in primary liver carcinoma (dated by TCRdb to about 2017). For the wider study: Of the five patients (three men and two women, aged 30 to 69 years), four had hepatocellular carcinoma and one had combined HCC and intrahepatic cholangiocarcinoma. TCRbeta repertoire sequencing covered 35 or so specimens from 5 patients: roughly 25 tumor regions, 5 adjacent noncancerous liver tissues and 5 peripheral blood samples. Across five regions of each liver tumor, along with adjacent normal tissue and blood, the study brought together TCRbeta repertoire sequencing, expression microarrays and whole-exome sequencing. Technical replicate repertoires showed high reproducibility, with mean shared-clone rates roughly 0.87 and correlation coefficients above 0.95. The five patients had tumors of stage T1-T3 N0M0, with maximum diameters ranging from about 4 to 11 cm. Each sample produced roughly 3.65 to 7.5 million productive TCRbeta reads, and read depth showed no significant difference between tissue types. To link TCRbeta repertoire diversity to the local molecular phenotype, the 25 tumor region samples were profiled with Agilent mRNA microarrays.

The germline V gene gives CDR1 as MNHEY and CDR2 as SVGAGI. V is cut by 4 bases and J by 6 bases, and the space between the germline ends is 12 bases. CDR3 length: 13 amino acids, cysteine to phenylalanine. Of the read, only the CDR3 DNA is kept; its 39 bases are in frame from base 1. Study-wide conclusions, independent of this receptor: Compared with blood, tumors had a significantly larger share of the repertoire taken up by the top 250 clones (p = 0.039). Bulk unsorted samples precluded comparing CD4+ and CD8+ T cell repertoires. Only about 8-25% of top clones were present in all five regions of a tumor, suggesting spatial heterogeneity of tumor-infiltrating T cells. Only the TCR beta chain was sequenced, which likely underestimates true repertoire diversity because unpaired alpha chains were not captured. The study included only four to six patients, and the authors note findings should be validated in a larger study. Consistent with antigen-driven expansion, pairs of tumor regions showed higher repertoire overlap (mean roughly 36%) than either tumor-adjacent pairs (around 17%) or tumor-blood pairs (approximately 14%).

The sequenced sample consisted of liver tumor tissue from sampling region 2. What the cell subset or site label conveys for this sample: tumor region T2, inferior pole. The chain is encoded by TRBV6-5 joined to TRBJ1-1; the D segment could be TRBD1, given 6 matching bases. This TCR was sampled from a woman under 40 with primary liver carcinoma and hepatitis B virus infection. This receptor carries the CDR3 CASSWNRDAEAFF. At the DNA level, the sequence is TGTGCCAGCAGTTGGAACAGGGACGCTGAAGCTTTCTTT.